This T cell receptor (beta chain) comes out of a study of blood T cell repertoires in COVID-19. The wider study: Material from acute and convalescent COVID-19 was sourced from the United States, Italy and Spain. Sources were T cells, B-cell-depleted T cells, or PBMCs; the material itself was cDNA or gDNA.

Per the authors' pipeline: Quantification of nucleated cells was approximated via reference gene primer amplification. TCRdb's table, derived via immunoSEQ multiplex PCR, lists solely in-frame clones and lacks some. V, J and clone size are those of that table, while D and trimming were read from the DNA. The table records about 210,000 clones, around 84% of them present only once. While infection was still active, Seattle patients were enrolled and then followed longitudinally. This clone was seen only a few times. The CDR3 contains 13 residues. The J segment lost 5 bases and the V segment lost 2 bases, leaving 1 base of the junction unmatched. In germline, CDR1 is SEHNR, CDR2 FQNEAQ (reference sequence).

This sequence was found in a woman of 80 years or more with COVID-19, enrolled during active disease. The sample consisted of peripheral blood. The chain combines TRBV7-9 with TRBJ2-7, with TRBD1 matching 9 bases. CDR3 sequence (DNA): TGTGCCAGCAGCTTAACAGGGGGCCACGAGCAGTACGTC. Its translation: CASSLTGGHEQYV.